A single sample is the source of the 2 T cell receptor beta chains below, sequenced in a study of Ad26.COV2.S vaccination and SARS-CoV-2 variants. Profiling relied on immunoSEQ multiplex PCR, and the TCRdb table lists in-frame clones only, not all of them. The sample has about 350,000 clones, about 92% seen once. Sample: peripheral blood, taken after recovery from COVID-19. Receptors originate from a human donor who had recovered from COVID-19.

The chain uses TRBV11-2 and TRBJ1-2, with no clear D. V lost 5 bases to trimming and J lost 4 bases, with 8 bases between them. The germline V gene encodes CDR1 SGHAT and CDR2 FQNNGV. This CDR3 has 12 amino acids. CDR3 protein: CASSMGVYGYTF. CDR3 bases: TGTGCCAGCAGCATGGGCGTCTATGGCTACACCTTC.

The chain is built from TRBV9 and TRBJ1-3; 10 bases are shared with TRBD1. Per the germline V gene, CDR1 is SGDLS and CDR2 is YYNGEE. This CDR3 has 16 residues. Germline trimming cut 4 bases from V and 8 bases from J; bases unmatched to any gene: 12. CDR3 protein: CASSKRTGGGVDTIYF. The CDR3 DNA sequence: TGTGCCAGCAGCAAAAGGACAGGGGGTGGAGTGGACACCATATATTTT.